Included here is one T cell receptor beta chain sequence, with context. CDR1 DFQATT and CDR2 SNEGSKA come from the germline V gene (reference sequence). This CDR3 is 15 amino acids long. The germline V and J ends were trimmed by 4 bases and 0 bases, with 10 bases remaining between them. This sample was included in a study of tumor and adjacent non-tumor tissue in lung cancer. As for the study in general: Histology: about a dozen adenocarcinoma, 2 squamous cell carcinoma, 1 small cell lung cancer. Stage I to III disease affected roughly ten men and roughly 5 women aged roughly 31 to 80.

A modified ARM-PCR protocol with three rounds of nested PCR amplified TCRbeta. TCRdb reprocessed the multiplex PCR reads with MiXCR, giving one entry per CDR3 protein. This sample has roughly 45,000 distinct CDR3 sequences, with roughly 60% found just once. The template was RNA from unsorted bulk tissue. This non-tumor lung sample came from over 3 cm beyond the tumor edge. This sequence joins TRBV20-1 and TRBJ2-6; D is ambiguous. Sequencing used distant non-tumor lung tissue. The source is a man aged 45-60 years with non-small cell lung cancer. Here the CDR3 reads CSAITGGSGANVLTF. The CDR3 DNA sequence: TGCAGTGCTATCACGGGCGGCTCTGGGGCCAACGTCCTGACTTTC.